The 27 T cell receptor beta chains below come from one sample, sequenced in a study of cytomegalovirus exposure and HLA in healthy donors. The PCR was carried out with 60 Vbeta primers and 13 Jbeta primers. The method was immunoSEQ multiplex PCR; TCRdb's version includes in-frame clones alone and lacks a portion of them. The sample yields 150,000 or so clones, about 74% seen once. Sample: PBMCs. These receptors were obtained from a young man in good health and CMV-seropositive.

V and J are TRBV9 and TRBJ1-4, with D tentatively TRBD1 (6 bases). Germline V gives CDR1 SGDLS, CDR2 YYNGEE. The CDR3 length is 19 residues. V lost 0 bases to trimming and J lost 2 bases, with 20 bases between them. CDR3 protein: CASSVDPTMGAATNEKLFF. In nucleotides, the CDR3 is TGTGCCAGCAGCGTAGACCCGACTATGGGGGCCGCCACTAATGAAAAACTGTTTTTT.

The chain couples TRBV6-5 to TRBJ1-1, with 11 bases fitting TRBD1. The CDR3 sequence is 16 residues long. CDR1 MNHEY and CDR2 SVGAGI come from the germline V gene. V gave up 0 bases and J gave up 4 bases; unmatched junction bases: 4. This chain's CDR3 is CASSYSRTGGSTEAFF. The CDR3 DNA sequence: TGTGCCAGCAGTTACTCCAGGACAGGGGGCAGCACTGAAGCTTTCTTT.

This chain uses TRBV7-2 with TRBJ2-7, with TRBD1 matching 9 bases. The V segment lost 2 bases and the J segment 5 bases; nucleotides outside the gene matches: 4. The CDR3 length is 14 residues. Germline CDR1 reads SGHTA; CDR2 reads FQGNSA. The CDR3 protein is CASSLMGQGNEQYF. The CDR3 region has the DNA TGTGCCAGCAGCTTAATGGGACAGGGCAACGAGCAGTACTTC.

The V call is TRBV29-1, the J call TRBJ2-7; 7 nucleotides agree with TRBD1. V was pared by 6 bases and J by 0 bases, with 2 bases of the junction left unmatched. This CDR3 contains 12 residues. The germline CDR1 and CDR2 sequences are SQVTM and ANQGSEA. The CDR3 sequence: CSVGQVSYEQYF. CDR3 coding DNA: TGCAGCGTCGGACAGGTCTCCTACGAGCAGTACTTC.

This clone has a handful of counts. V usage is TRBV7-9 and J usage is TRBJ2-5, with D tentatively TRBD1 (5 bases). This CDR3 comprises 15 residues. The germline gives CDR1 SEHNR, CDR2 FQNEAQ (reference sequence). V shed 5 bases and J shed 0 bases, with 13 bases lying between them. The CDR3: CASSHLDRYQETQYF. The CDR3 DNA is TGTGCCAGCAGCCATCTAGACAGATACCAAGAGACCCAGTACTTC.

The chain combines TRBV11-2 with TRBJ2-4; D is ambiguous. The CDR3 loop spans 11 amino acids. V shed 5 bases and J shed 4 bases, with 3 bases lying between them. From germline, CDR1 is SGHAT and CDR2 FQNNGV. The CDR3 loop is CASSPKNIQYF. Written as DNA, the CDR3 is TGTGCCAGCAGCCCTAAAAACATTCAGTACTTC. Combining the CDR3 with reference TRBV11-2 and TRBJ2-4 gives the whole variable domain EAGVAQSPRYKIIEKRQSVAFWCNPISGHATLYWYQQILGQGPKLLIQFQNNGVVDDSQLPKDRFSAERLKGVDSTLKIQPAKLEDSAVYLCASSPKNIQYFGAGTRLSVL.

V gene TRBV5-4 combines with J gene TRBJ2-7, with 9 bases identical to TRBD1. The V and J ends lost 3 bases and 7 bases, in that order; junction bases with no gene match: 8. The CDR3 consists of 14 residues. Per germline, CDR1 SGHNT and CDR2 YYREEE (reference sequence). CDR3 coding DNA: TGTGCCAGCAGCTCTTTACAGGGGGCGGGGGAGCAGTACTTC. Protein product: CASSSLQGAGEQYF.

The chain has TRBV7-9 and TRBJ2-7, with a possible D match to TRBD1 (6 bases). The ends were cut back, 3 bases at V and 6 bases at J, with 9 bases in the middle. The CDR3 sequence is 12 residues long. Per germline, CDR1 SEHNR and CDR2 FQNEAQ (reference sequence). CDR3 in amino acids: CASSLDSFEQYF. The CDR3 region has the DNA TGTGCCAGCAGCTTGGACAGCTTCGAGCAGTACTTC.

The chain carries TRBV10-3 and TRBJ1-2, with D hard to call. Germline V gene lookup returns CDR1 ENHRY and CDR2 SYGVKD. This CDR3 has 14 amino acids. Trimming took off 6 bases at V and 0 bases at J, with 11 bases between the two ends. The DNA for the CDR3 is TGTGCCATCAGCCCAGAATATACTAACTATGGCTACACCTTC. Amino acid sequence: CAISPEYTNYGYTF.

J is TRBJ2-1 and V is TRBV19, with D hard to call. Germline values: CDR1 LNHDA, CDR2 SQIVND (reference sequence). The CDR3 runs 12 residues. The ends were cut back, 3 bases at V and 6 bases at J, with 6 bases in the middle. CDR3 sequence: CASSISRNEQFF. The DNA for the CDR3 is TGTGCCAGTAGTATTTCCCGCAATGAGCAGTTCTTC.

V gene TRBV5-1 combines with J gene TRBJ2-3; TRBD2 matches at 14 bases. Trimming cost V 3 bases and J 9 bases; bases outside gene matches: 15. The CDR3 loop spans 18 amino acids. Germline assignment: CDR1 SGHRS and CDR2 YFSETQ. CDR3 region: CASSWGLAGAPGGVTQYF. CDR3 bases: TGCGCCAGCAGCTGGGGACTAGCGGGAGCCCCGGGGGGTGTCACGCAGTATTTT.

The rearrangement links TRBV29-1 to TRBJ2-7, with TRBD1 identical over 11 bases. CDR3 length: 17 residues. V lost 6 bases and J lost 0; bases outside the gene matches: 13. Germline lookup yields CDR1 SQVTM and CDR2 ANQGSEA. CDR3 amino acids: CSVIIQRTGGHSYEQYF. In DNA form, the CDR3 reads TGCAGCGTCATTATCCAGCGGACAGGGGGCCACTCCTACGAGCAGTACTTC.

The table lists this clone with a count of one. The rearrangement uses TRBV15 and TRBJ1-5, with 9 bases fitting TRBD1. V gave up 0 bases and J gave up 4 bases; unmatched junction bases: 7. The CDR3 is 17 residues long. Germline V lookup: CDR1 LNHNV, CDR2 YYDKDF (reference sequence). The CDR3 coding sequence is TGTGCCACCAGCAGAGACGGGACAGGGCGGGCAAATCAGCCCCAGCATTTT. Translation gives CATSRDGTGRANQPQHF.

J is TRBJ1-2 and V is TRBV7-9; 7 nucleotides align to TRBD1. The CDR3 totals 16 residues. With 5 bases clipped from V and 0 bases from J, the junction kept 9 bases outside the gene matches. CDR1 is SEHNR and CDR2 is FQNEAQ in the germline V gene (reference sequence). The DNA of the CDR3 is TGTGCCAGCAGCCGGGGGACAGCCGCTGCTAACTATGGCTACACCTTC. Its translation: CASSRGTAAANYGYTF.

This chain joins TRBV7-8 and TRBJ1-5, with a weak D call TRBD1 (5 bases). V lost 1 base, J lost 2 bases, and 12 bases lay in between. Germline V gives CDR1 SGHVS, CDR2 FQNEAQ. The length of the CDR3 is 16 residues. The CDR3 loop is CASSLESGLRNQPQHF. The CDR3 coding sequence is TGTGCCAGCAGCTTAGAATCAGGGTTGCGCAATCAGCCCCAGCATTTT.

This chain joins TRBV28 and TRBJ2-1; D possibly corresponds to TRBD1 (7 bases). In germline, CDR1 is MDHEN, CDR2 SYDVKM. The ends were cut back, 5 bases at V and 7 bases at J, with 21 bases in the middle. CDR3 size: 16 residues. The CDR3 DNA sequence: TGTGCCAGCAGTCTTGGCGCGGGACAGTTTTTTAATGAGCAGTTCTTC. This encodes CASSLGAGQFFNEQFF. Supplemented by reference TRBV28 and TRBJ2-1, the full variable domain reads DVKVTQSSRYLVKRTGEKVFLECVQDMDHENMFWYRQDPGLGLRLIYFSYDVKMKEKGDIPEGYSVSREKKERFSLILESASTNQTSMYLCASSLGAGQFFNEQFFGPGTRLTVL.

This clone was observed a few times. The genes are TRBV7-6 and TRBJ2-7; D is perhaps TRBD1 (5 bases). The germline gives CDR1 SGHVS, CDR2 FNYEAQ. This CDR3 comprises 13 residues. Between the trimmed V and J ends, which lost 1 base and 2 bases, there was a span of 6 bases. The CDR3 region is CASSLDRTYEQYF. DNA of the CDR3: TGTGCCAGCAGCTTAGACAGGACCTACGAGCAGTACTTC.

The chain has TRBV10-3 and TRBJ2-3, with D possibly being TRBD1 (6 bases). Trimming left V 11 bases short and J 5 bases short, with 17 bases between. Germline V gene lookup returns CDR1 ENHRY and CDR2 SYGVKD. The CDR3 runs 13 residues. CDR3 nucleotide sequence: TGTGCCCTACGCCCTCCAGGGGTAGATACGCAGTATTTT. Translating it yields CALRPPGVDTQYF.

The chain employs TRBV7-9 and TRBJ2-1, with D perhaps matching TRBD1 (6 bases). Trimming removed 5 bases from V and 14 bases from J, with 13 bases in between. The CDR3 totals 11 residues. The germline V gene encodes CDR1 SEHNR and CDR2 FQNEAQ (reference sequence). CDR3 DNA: TGTGCCAGCAGCCCCGGACAGATTAAGTTCTTC. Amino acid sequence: CASSPGQIKFF.

The chain's CDR3 is CASSRLAGYNEQFF. The CDR3 nucleotides read TGTGCCAGCAGTCGACTAGCAGGATACAATGAGCAGTTCTTC. The V call is TRBV2, the J call TRBJ2-1; 7 bases fit TRBD2. The V gene's germline CDR1 is SNHLY and CDR2 FYNNEI. This CDR3 contains 14 residues. V shed 5 bases and J 4 bases; nucleotides not matched to a gene: 5.

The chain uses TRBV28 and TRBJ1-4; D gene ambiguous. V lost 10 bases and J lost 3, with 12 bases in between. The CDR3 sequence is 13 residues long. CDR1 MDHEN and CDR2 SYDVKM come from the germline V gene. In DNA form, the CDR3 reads TGTGCCACCAAGCGGCCCTCTAATGAAAAACTGTTTTTT. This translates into CATKRPSNEKLFF. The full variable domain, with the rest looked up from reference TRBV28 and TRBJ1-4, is DVKVTQSSRYLVKRTGEKVFLECVQDMDHENMFWYRQDPGLGLRLIYFSYDVKMKEKGDIPEGYSVSREKKERFSLILESASTNQTSMYLCATKRPSNEKLFFGSGTQLSVL.

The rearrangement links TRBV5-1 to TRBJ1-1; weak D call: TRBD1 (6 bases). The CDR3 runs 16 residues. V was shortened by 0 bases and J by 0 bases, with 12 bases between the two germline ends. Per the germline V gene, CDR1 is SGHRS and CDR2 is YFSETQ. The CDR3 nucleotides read TGCGCCAGCAGCTTGGATGGGACATTCATGAACACTGAAGCTTTCTTT. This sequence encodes CASSLDGTFMNTEAFF.

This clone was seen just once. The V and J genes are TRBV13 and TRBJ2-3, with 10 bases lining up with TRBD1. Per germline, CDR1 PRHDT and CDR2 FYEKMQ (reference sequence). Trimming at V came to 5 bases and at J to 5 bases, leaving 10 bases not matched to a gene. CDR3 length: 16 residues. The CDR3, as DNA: TGTGCCAGCAGCACTATCCGGGACAGGGGCATAGATACGCAGTATTTT. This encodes CASSTIRDRGIDTQYF. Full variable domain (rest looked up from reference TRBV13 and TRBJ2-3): AAGVIQSPRHLIKEKRETATLKCYPIPRHDTVYWYQQGPGQDPQFLISFYEKMQSDKGSIPDRFSAQQFSDYHSELNMSSLELGDSALYFCASSTIRDRGIDTQYFGPGTRLTVL.

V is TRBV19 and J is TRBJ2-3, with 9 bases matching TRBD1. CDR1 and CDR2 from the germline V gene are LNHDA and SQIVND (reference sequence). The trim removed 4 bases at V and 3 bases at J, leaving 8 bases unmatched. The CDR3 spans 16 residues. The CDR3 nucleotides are TGTGCCAGTAGTAAACCGGGGGGACAGGGAACAGATACGCAGTATTTT. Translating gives CASSKPGGQGTDTQYF.

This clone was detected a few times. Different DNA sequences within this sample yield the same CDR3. CDR3 in DNA: TGTGCCAGTAGTATACGCGGGAGCAATCAGCCCCAGCATTTT. Translated, it gives CASSIRGSNQPQHF. The chain combines TRBV19 with TRBJ1-5; D not certain. The germline V and J ends were trimmed by 2 bases and 1 base, with 6 bases remaining between them. The CDR3 is made up of 14 amino acids. Germline CDR1 LNHDA, CDR2 SQIVND (reference sequence). Drawing the rest from reference TRBV19 and TRBJ1-5, the complete variable domain is DGGITQSPKYLFRKEGQNVTLSCEQNLNHDAMYWYRQDPGQGLRLIYYSQIVNDFQKGDIAEGYSVSREKKESFPLTVTSAQKNPTAFYLCASSIRGSNQPQHFGDGTRLSIL.

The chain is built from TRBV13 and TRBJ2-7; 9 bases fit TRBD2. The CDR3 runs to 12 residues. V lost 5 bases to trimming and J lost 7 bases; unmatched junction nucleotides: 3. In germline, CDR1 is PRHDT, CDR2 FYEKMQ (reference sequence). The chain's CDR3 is CASSALAGEQYF. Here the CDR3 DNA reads TGTGCCAGCAGCGCCCTAGCGGGGGAGCAGTACTTC.

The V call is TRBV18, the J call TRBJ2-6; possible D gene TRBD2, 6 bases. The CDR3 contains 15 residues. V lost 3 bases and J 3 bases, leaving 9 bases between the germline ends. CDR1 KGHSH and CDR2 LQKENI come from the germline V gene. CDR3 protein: CASSPRRDGANVLTF. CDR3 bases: TGTGCCAGCTCACCGAGGAGGGATGGGGCCAACGTCCTGACTTTC.